The present T cell receptor (beta chain) was sequenced within a study of shared clonotypes between healthy human individuals. Unsorted samples used some 90 million PBMCs for genomic DNA. CDR1 is LNHNV and CDR2 is YYDKDF in the germline V gene (reference sequence). CDR3 length equals 14 residues. V shed 0 bases and J shed 5 bases, with 10 bases lying between them. Sequencing used immunoSEQ multiplex PCR; TCRdb keeps in-frame clones, though not all of them. The data contain about 460,000 clones, roughly 80% of them seen just once; the ten biggest clones take up around 13%. Sequenced input: PBMCs. This TCR came from a woman aged 35 to 49 in good health. Some clones in this sample may be carry-over from other donors' samples. The chain is built from TRBV15 and TRBJ2-5; D tentatively fits TRBD1 or TRBD2 (5 bases each). The CDR3 here is CATSRDPGRETQYF. In DNA, the CDR3 is TGTGCCACCAGCAGAGATCCGGGACGGGAGACCCAGTACTTC.